This TCR beta chain appears in the sequencing data of a study of T cell changes during pregnancy in multiple sclerosis. V was cut by 8 bases and J by 6 bases, with 26 bases left in between. The CDR3 is made up of 16 amino acids. Germline V lookup: CDR1 MNHEY, CDR2 SMNVEV (reference sequence). The method was immunoSEQ multiplex PCR; TCRdb's version includes in-frame clones alone and lacks a portion of them. The top ten clones hold 2.6% of a sample with 65,000 to 95,000 clones, about 93% of them seen once. The chain employs TRBV27 and TRBJ2-7; TRBD2 might be the D (5 bases). Sequenced here: peripheral blood, sampled after pregnancy. This TCR derives from a female donor in good health, enrolled as a control in a pregnancy study. CDR3 bases: TGTGCCAGCCCTAGAGAGGGTAGGTCCCTGGCGCTCGAGCAGTACTTC. It codes for CASPREGRSLALEQYF.